The 27 T cell receptor beta chains presented below share a single source sample, sequenced in a study of blood T cells in healthy people across ages (dated by TCRdb to the mid-2010s). The library was obtained by 5' RACE. TCRdb lists the instrument as Illumina HiSeq 2500. A second PCR of about 6 to 11 cycles was run with a J-beta primer mix and a sample-barcoded 5' primer. TCRdb's own reprocessing of the public reads used fastp at Q25 and MiXCR and kept productive beta chains. Merged by CDR3 protein, the rows form single entries marked with the most common genes and DNA. This sample holds some 1.4 million distinct CDR3 sequences; around two fifths were observed only once. The ten largest clones capture roughly 8.2% of the sample. The specimen sequenced was blood. The receptors shown here come from a woman aged 18-35 years in good health.

V gene TRBV29-1 combines with J gene TRBJ2-2, with D perhaps matching TRBD2 (6 bases). Germline V gives CDR1 SQVTM, CDR2 ANQGSEA. With 4 bases removed from V and 3 bases from J, the gap between germline ends came to 9 bases. The CDR3 sequence is 13 residues long. Here the CDR3 reads CSVAREDTGELFF. CDR3 sequence (DNA): TGCAGCGTTGCCAGGGAGGACACCGGGGAGCTGTTTTTT.

This clonotype has just a few counts. The V call is TRBV4-1, the J call TRBJ2-2, with 12 nucleotides matching TRBD2. V trimming: 2 bases; J trimming: 7 bases; junction bases outside the gene matches: 11. The V gene's germline CDR1 is MGHRA and CDR2 YSYEKL. This CDR3 region has 18 residues. The CDR3 protein is CASSQSPASGREIGELFF. The CDR3 DNA reads as TGCGCCAGCAGCCAAAGCCCCGCTAGCGGGAGGGAAATCGGGGAGCTGTTTTTT.

The chain combines TRBV20-1 with TRBJ2-7; perhaps TRBD2 as D (6 bases). Germline CDR1 reads DFQATT; CDR2 reads SNEGSKA (reference sequence). With 0 bases removed from V and 4 bases from J, the gap between germline ends came to 16 bases. CDR3 size: 15 residues. The CDR3 bases are TGCAGTGCTAGAGATCCCGCGGGGAGTATGTACGAGCAGTACTTC. Translating it yields CSARDPAGSMYEQYF.

The rearrangement uses TRBV4-1 and TRBJ2-5; possibly TRBD2 for D (6 bases). The end of the DNA is better explained by TRBJ2-1, so the J call may be wrong. CDR1 and CDR2 (germline): MGHRA, YSYEKL. This CDR3 has 14 amino acids. For the CDR3, the DNA is TGCGCCAGCAGCCGGATTGGGGGGATTGAGACCCAGTTCTTC. As protein: CASSRIGGIETQFF.

V usage is TRBV6-5 and J usage is TRBJ2-5; 8 bases match TRBD1. The junction had 7 bases not matched to a gene; V was cut back by 2 bases and J by 11 bases. Per germline, CDR1 MNHEY and CDR2 SVGAGI. CDR3 size: 13 residues. The CDR3 loop reads CASSYMTGVEQYF. Written as DNA, the CDR3 is TGTGCCAGCAGTTACATGACAGGGGTAGAGCAGTACTTC.

Only a few counts were recorded for this clonotype. The chain carries TRBV5-1 and TRBJ1-1, with TRBD1 identical over 7 bases. Germline CDR1 SGHRS, CDR2 YFSETQ. CDR3 length: 15 amino acids. Losses at the gene ends were 0 bases for V and 0 bases for J; bases not matched to a gene: 2. The CDR3 DNA follows: TGCGCCAGCAGCTTGGAGGACAGGATGAACACTGAAGCTTTCTTT. Its protein product is CASSLEDRMNTEAFF.

This chain uses TRBV20-1 with TRBJ2-2; TRBD2 matches at 15 bases. J gave up 6 bases and V 6 bases, and 2 bases lay outside the gene matches. The CDR3 is made up of 14 amino acids. Germline V gene data show CDR1 as DFQATT and CDR2 as SNEGSKA (reference sequence). DNA of the CDR3: TGCAGTGCCGGACTAGCGGGGGGGCCCGGGGAGCTGTTTTTT. Protein: CSAGLAGGPGELFF.

This clonotype was recorded a few times. The CDR3 is CASSEVSAKGTQYF. The CDR3, as DNA: TGTGCCAGCAGTGAAGTTAGCGCCAAGGGTACGCAGTATTTT. The J gene is TRBJ2-3, the V gene TRBV6-1; perhaps TRBD2 as D (5 bases). The CDR3 covers 14 residues. Deletions cut 1 base from V and 8 bases from J, with 13 bases between. Looked up from germline, CDR1 is MNHNS and CDR2 is SASEGT.

The chain combines TRBV10-3 with TRBJ1-1; the match to TRBD1 covers 8 bases. Germline CDR1 ENHRY, CDR2 SYGVKD. This CDR3 is built from 12 residues. After removal of 11 bases from V and 2 bases from J, the junction contained 4 bases not matched to a gene. Here the CDR3 reads CAPQGVNTEAFF. The CDR3 DNA reads TGTGCCCCACAGGGGGTCAACACTGAAGCTTTCTTT.

The V gene is TRBV7-9, the J gene TRBJ2-1; 10 nucleotides agree with TRBD2. The V gene's germline CDR1 is SEHNR and CDR2 FQNEAQ (reference sequence). This CDR3 has 17 amino acids. The V gene end was trimmed by 1 base and the J gene end by 8 bases; junction bases not matched to a gene: 11. CDR3 protein: CASSLGGSGGAFHEQFF. CDR3 DNA sequence: TGTGCCAGCAGCTTAGGGGGGAGCGGGGGGGCCTTCCATGAGCAGTTCTTC.

Concerning this clonotype itself: A read error may be the cause here, since a much bigger clone is one base away. The V call is TRBV28, the J call TRBJ1-2, with 7 bases identical to TRBD1. Germline V gene lookup returns CDR1 MDHEN and CDR2 SYDVKM. After removal of 5 bases from V and 6 bases from J, the junction contained 12 bases not matched to a gene. This CDR3 spans 15 amino acids. The CDR3: CASSVRWDRRDGYTF. The CDR3, as DNA: TGTGCCAGCAGTGTAAGGTGGGACAGAAGGGATGGCTACACCTTC.

This clonotype has more than one count but fewer than ten. This chain links TRBV27 with TRBJ2-1; 9 bases map to TRBD2. With V trimmed by 4 bases and J by 6 bases, 7 bases remained unmatched. Germline CDR1 and CDR2: MNHEY and SMNVEV (reference sequence). CDR3 length: 15 residues. This chain's CDR3 is CASSYSLAGFNEQFF. The CDR3 DNA is TGTGCCAGCAGTTATAGCCTAGCGGGGTTCAATGAGCAGTTCTTC.

V and J are TRBV15 and TRBJ1-2; a possible D gene is TRBD1 (5 bases). This CDR3 is built from 15 residues. Germline assignment: CDR1 LNHNV and CDR2 YYDKDF (reference sequence). Between the trimmed V and J ends, which lost 2 bases and 4 bases, there was a span of 14 bases. Here the CDR3 reads CATSRMAAGSYGYTF. CDR3 in DNA: TGTGCCACCAGCAGAATGGCGGCAGGGTCCTATGGCTACACCTTC.

The chain has TRBV7-2 and TRBJ1-1; no clear D gene. V was cut by 1 base and J by 0 bases, with 12 bases left in between. The CDR3 extends over 16 amino acids. CDR1 and CDR2 from the germline V gene are SGHTA and FQGNSA. CDR3 residues: CASSLVATALNTEAFF. The CDR3 nucleotides are TGTGCCAGCAGCTTAGTAGCGACGGCGCTGAACACTGAAGCTTTCTTT.

This clonotype was found once. The chain is built from TRBV6-1 and TRBJ2-7, with 13 bases identical to TRBD2. Losses at the gene ends were 6 bases for V and 1 base for J; bases not matched to a gene: 18. The CDR3 runs 20 residues. CDR1 and CDR2 (germline): MNHNS, SASEGT. CDR3 residues: CASSHRTSGRGLAVSYEQYF. In DNA form, the CDR3 reads TGTGCCAGCAGCCACCGGACTAGCGGGAGAGGATTAGCAGTTTCCTACGAGCAGTACTTC.

This clonotype was detected ten times or more. The chain recombines TRBV29-1 with TRBJ1-2, with unresolved D. This CDR3 is built from 13 residues. Trimming removed 7 bases from V and 2 bases from J, with 14 bases in between. From germline, CDR1 is SQVTM and CDR2 ANQGSEA. This CDR3 reads CSASPAENYGYTF. The CDR3 DNA reads as TGCAGCGCCTCCCCGGCGGAGAACTATGGCTACACCTTC.

This clonotype has just a few counts. The chain employs TRBV20-1 and TRBJ2-7; 7 nucleotides line up with TRBD1. The CDR3 covers 12 residues. With V trimmed by 5 bases and J by 5 bases, 6 bases remained unmatched. CDR1 DFQATT and CDR2 SNEGSKA come from the germline V gene (reference sequence). Here the CDR3 reads CSAPTGKNEQYF. The DNA of the CDR3 is TGCAGTGCTCCGACAGGGAAGAACGAGCAGTACTTC.

The chain recombines TRBV7-9 with TRBJ1-2; D call uncertain. Germline V gene lookup returns CDR1 SEHNR and CDR2 FQNEAQ (reference sequence). The V end was cut by 5 bases, the J end by 4 bases, with 17 bases between. This CDR3 is 15 amino acids long. CDR3 in amino acids: CASSESALGLYGYTF. DNA for the CDR3: TGTGCCAGCAGCGAAAGTGCCCTCGGGCTCTATGGCTACACCTTC.

CDR3 DNA sequence: TGTGCCAGCGGGTTAGCGGGAGGCTCCACAGATACGCAGTATTTT. Translated: CASGLAGGSTDTQYF. V and J are TRBV2 and TRBJ2-3, with 10 positions matching TRBD2. Per the germline V gene, CDR1 is SNHLY and CDR2 is FYNNEI. This CDR3 contains 15 residues. The junction had 7 bases not matched to a gene; V was cut back by 8 bases and J by 2 bases.

CDR3 amino acids: CAISPAAASSYNEQFF. The DNA for the CDR3 is TGTGCCATCAGTCCGGCGGCGGCGAGCTCCTACAATGAGCAGTTCTTC. V gene TRBV10-3 combines with J gene TRBJ2-1; no definite D call. CDR3 size: 16 residues. Trimming pared 5 bases from V and 0 bases from J, leaving 14 bases between. Germline V gene lookup returns CDR1 ENHRY and CDR2 SYGVKD.

This clonotype was seen ten or more times. J is TRBJ2-5 and V is TRBV29-1, with D possibly TRBD2 on 5 matching bases. V lost 3 bases to trimming and J lost 4 bases, with 9 bases between them. The germline CDR1 and CDR2 sequences are SQVTM and ANQGSEA. The length of the CDR3 is 12 residues. The CDR3 here is CSVERVGETQYF. CDR3 nucleotides: TGCAGCGTTGAGAGGGTCGGAGAGACCCAGTACTTC.

As to this clonotype: A much more abundant neighbour one base away suggests this may be a read error. The chain recombines TRBV12-3 or TRBV12-4 with TRBJ1-5; D possibly corresponds to TRBD1 (6 bases). With 6 bases removed from V and 4 bases from J, the gap between germline ends came to 10 bases. The CDR3 consists of 13 residues. DNA of the CDR3: TGTGCCAGCAGCGCGGACAGAAATCAGCCCCAGCATTTT. Protein product: CASSADRNQPQHF.

The chain has TRBV2 and TRBJ2-1, with D possibly TRBD2 on 5 matching bases. The CDR3 runs to 13 residues. Germline lookup yields CDR1 SNHLY and CDR2 FYNNEI. Trimming removed 4 bases from V and 6 bases from J, with 10 bases in between. CDR3 coding DNA: TGTGCCAGCAGTGGACTACATGGCAATGAGCAGTTCTTC. It yields the protein CASSGLHGNEQFF.

The chain combines TRBV10-1 with TRBJ2-3; either TRBD1 or TRBD2 may supply D (6 bases each). Germline lookup yields CDR1 WNHNN and CDR2 SYGVQD (reference sequence). The CDR3 has 17 residues. V was shortened by 6 bases and J by 3 bases, with 22 bases between the two germline ends. CDR3 sequence reads: CASRRQKIGGATDTQYF. CDR3 sequence (DNA): TGCGCCAGCAGAAGACAGAAGATCGGGGGCGCGACAGATACGCAGTATTTT.

The chain has TRBV7-8 and TRBJ2-1; TRBD1 matches 10 bases. V lost 4 bases and J lost 12; bases outside the gene matches: 0. The CDR3 runs to 11 residues. CDR1 and CDR2 (germline): SGHVS, FQNEAQ. The CDR3 DNA reads TGTGCCAGCAGCTGGACAGGGGGGCAGTTCTTC. It codes for CASSWTGGQFF.

The table lists this clonotype with a few counts. The chain recombines TRBV7-9 with TRBJ2-5; 8 bases map to TRBD1. Unmatched junction bases numbered 10, after V lost 2 bases and J lost 5 bases. The CDR3 spans 16 residues. Germline assignment: CDR1 SEHNR and CDR2 FQNEAQ (reference sequence). The chain's CDR3 is CASSLSLTGGYETQYF. CDR3 DNA sequence: TGTGCCAGCAGCTTATCCCTAACAGGGGGTTATGAGACCCAGTACTTC.

This clonotype showed up just a few times. V gene TRBV9 combines with J gene TRBJ2-6, with 12 bases aligning to TRBD1. Per the germline V gene, CDR1 is SGDLS and CDR2 is YYNGEE. V lost 2 bases and J lost 0; bases outside the gene matches: 3. The CDR3 sequence is 18 residues long. The CDR3 here is CASSVAGQGASGANVLTF. In DNA form, the CDR3 reads TGTGCCAGCAGCGTGGCGGGACAGGGGGCCTCTGGGGCCAACGTCCTGACTTTC.